Sequencing of this T cell receptor beta chain was carried out in a study of T-cell memory formation after mild COVID-19. Whole-study findings and limits: Clones contracting across day 15 to 85 had a balanced CD4/CD8 profile; later expanding clones leaned CD4+. The SARS-CoV-2 specificity of second-wave clones reaching peak at day 37 remained unverified.

The ends lost 5 bases at V and 5 bases at J; junction bases unmatched: 4. CDR1 is SGHDT and CDR2 is YYEEEE in the germline V gene. The CDR3 runs 14 residues. This clonotype was seen only a few times. Antigen specificity is unknown. Sample barcodes and UMIs were carried by the TCR alpha and TCR beta cDNA libraries that 5'RACE generated with constant-segment primers. TCRdb ran MiXCR on the 5' RACE reads and lists one entry per CDR3 protein. Among 260,000 or so distinct CDR3 sequences listed, approximately 15% were seen once. The chain couples TRBV5-6 to TRBJ2-3, with 11 bases aligning to TRBD1. Sequencing was done on a sample of PBMCs or a T cell subset sorted from them (not recorded which). The receptor's source is a young man who had mild COVID-19 (a few samples of this study predate the infection). Cell type and time point are not known. The CDR3 DNA reads as TGTGCCAGCAGACCGGGACAGGGGGGAGATACGCAGTATTTT. Protein: CASRPGQGGDTQYF. The whole variable domain, remainder taken from reference TRBV5-6 and TRBJ2-3, is DAGVTQSPTHLIKTRGQQVTLRCSPKSGHDTVSWYQQALGQGPQFIFQYYEEEERQRGNFPDRFSGHQFPNYSSELNVNALLLGDSALYLCASRPGQGGDTQYFGPGTRLTVL.